The 15 T cell receptor beta chains below were found in one sample sequenced in a study of T cell changes during pregnancy in multiple sclerosis. This table comes from immunoSEQ multiplex PCR, and its TCRdb copy is limited to in-frame clones, with some not included. The data show about 32,000 clones, 85% to 95% seen once. The source was CD4+ T cells from peripheral blood mononuclear cells, collected in the second trimester of pregnancy. Receptors originate from a female donor with multiple sclerosis, enrolled in a pregnancy study.

V usage is TRBV27 and J usage is TRBJ2-1; 10 bases are shared with TRBD1. The CDR3 loop spans 19 amino acids. With V trimmed by 5 bases and J by 0 bases, 13 bases remained unmatched. Germline CDR1 is MNHEY and CDR2 is SMNVEV (reference sequence). The CDR3 DNA reads as TGTGCCAGCAGTCCCAGACAGGGGGCAAAGTATATCTCCTACAATGAGCAGTTCTTC. Encoded protein: CASSPRQGAKYISYNEQFF.

The chain has TRBV4-1 and TRBJ1-5; D possibly corresponds to TRBD1 (5 bases). Germline CDR1 MGHRA, CDR2 YSYEKL. The length of the CDR3 is 15 residues. V shed 1 base and J shed 7 bases, with 14 bases lying between them. CDR3 nucleotide sequence: TGCGCCAGCAGCCAAGTTCCTGGGGGGGTCCAGCCCCAGCATTTT. Protein: CASSQVPGGVQPQHF.

The rearrangement links TRBV10-2 to TRBJ2-7, with 11 nucleotides matching TRBD2. Germline-derived CDR1 and CDR2 are WSHSY and SAAADI. This CDR3 is 14 amino acids long. V was clipped by 5 bases and J by 6 bases; unmatched bases: 6. DNA for the CDR3: TGCGCCAGCAGTCCGACTAGCGGGAAAGGCGAGCAGTACTTC. This encodes CASSPTSGKGEQYF.

The rearrangement uses TRBV2 and TRBJ1-5; 7 nucleotides match TRBD1. V was pared by 5 bases and J by 5 bases, with 9 bases of the junction left unmatched. Germline V CDR1 and CDR2: SNHLY, FYNNEI. The CDR3 contains 15 residues. CDR3 sequence reads: CASSKQGIQDQPQHF. The CDR3 region has the DNA TGTGCCAGCAGTAAACAGGGGATTCAAGATCAGCCCCAGCATTTT.

This chain joins TRBV18 and TRBJ1-1; TRBD1 is a possible D gene (6 bases). The germline V and J ends were trimmed by 3 bases and 3 bases, with 11 bases remaining between them. The V gene's germline CDR1 is KGHSH and CDR2 LQKENI. CDR3 size: 14 residues. The CDR3 DNA reads TGTGCCAGCTCACCGAACAGGGCGGACACTGAAGCTTTCTTT. It encodes CASSPNRADTEAFF.

The chain carries TRBV6-5 and TRBJ1-1; D is undetermined. Between the trimmed V and J ends, which lost 6 bases and 0 bases, there was a span of 8 bases. Germline V gene sequence: CDR1 MNHEY, CDR2 SVGAGI. The CDR3 is made up of 13 amino acids. The CDR3 sequence: CASRIYMNTEAFF. The CDR3 DNA sequence: TGTGCCAGCAGGATCTATATGAACACTGAAGCTTTCTTT.

This clone was observed a handful of times. The V and J genes are TRBV29-1 and TRBJ1-1; D perhaps matches TRBD1 (5 bases). The V gene lost 6 bases and the J gene lost 1 base, with 12 bases spanning the gap. The germline V gene has CDR1 SQVTM and CDR2 ANQGSEA. This CDR3 spans 13 amino acids. CDR3 DNA sequence: TGCAGCGTCAGAGAGCAGGGGAACACTGAAGCTTTCTTT. It is translated as CSVREQGNTEAFF.

This clone has a single count. V and J are TRBV5-1 and TRBJ1-1, with no clear D. This CDR3 is built from 14 residues. Germline lookup yields CDR1 SGHRS and CDR2 YFSETQ. Trimming pared 6 bases from V and 3 bases from J, leaving 15 bases between. The CDR3 DNA sequence: TGCGCCAGCAACCGGGAGGAGGCGGACACTGAAGCTTTCTTT. It codes for CASNREEADTEAFF.

This rearrangement joins TRBV29-1 to TRBJ2-3, with D perhaps TRBD1 (5 bases). The V end was cut by 2 bases, the J end by 5 bases, with 11 bases between. Per the germline V gene, CDR1 is SQVTM and CDR2 is ANQGSEA. The CDR3 is 13 amino acids. The CDR3 here is CSVEQAGRDTQYF. The CDR3 bases are TGCAGCGTTGAACAGGCAGGGCGAGATACGCAGTATTTT.

The chain employs TRBV14 and TRBJ2-1, with TRBD2 matching 8 bases. The CDR3 has 14 residues. Losses at the gene ends were 1 base for V and 7 bases for J; bases not matched to a gene: 3. The germline gives CDR1 SGHDN, CDR2 FVKESK. This CDR3 is CASSQVLAGNEQFF. The CDR3 coding sequence is TGTGCCAGCAGCCAAGTGCTAGCGGGTAATGAGCAGTTCTTC.

J is TRBJ2-3 and V is TRBV29-1, with D perhaps matching TRBD2 (6 bases). Germline V CDR1 and CDR2: SQVTM, ANQGSEA. Trimming removed 6 bases at V and 5 bases at J, with 21 bases between. The CDR3 sequence is 15 residues long. The CDR3 is CSVTFGLATGDTQYF. For the CDR3, the DNA is TGCAGCGTAACCTTTGGCCTAGCGACGGGAGATACGCAGTATTTT.

The chain has TRBV30 and TRBJ1-3; D unclear. V dropped 4 bases and J dropped 0 bases, with 13 bases sitting between them. This CDR3 has 15 residues. Germline loops: CDR1 GTSNPN, CDR2 SVGIG (reference sequence). CDR3 bases: TGTGCCTGGAACACACAGACGTCCTCTGGAAACACCATATATTTT. Translated, it gives CAWNTQTSSGNTIYF.

This sequence joins TRBV4-1 and TRBJ2-7, with 13 bases lining up with TRBD2. V was clipped by 1 base and J by 5 bases; unmatched bases: 11. CDR1 and CDR2 from the germline V gene are MGHRA and YSYEKL. The length of the CDR3 is 18 residues. The CDR3 sequence is CASSQVDLGLAGANEQYF. The CDR3 coding sequence is TGCGCCAGCAGCCAAGTCGACCTTGGACTAGCGGGAGCGAACGAGCAGTACTTC.

The V call is TRBV19, the J call TRBJ1-1, with a weak D call TRBD1 (6 bases). V lost 6 bases and J lost 4, with 12 bases in between. Germline values: CDR1 LNHDA, CDR2 SQIVND (reference sequence). The CDR3 sequence is 13 residues long. CDR3 loop: CASSHEQGTEAFF. In DNA, the CDR3 is TGTGCCAGTAGCCACGAACAGGGCACTGAAGCTTTCTTT.

This rearrangement joins TRBV29-1 to TRBJ2-1; TRBD2 matches 14 bases. The V and J ends lost 6 bases and 7 bases, in that order; junction bases with no gene match: 5. The germline gives CDR1 SQVTM, CDR2 ANQGSEA. The CDR3 has 14 amino acids. The CDR3 nucleotides read TGCAGCGTCCAGGGACTAGCGGGAGCGAATGAGCAGTTCTTC. Amino acid sequence: CSVQGLAGANEQFF.